This T cell receptor (beta chain) was sequenced for a study of cytomegalovirus exposure and HLA in healthy donors. CDR1 and CDR2 from the germline V gene are SEHNR and FQNEAQ (reference sequence). Trimming removed 5 bases from V and 7 bases from J; junction bases left unmatched: 9. The CDR3 has 16 residues. PCR involved 60 Vbeta and 13 Jbeta primers. Data came from immunoSEQ multiplex PCR; TCRdb stores just in-frame clones and leaves some out. The repertoire holds 150,000 to 190,000 clones, around 75% seen once, with around 1.4% in the top ten. The study's findings and limits: Clonal expansion, a later analysis showed, was greater in HLA-associated TCR beta chains than in equally common others. Immune exposure data for these donors was limited to CMV serostatus. Cytomegalovirus status was reportedly diagnosed by the classifier with high specificity and sensitivity.

Regarding this clone: What it recognizes is unknown.

This cohort consisted of healthy bone marrow donors. The receptor was isolated from a man between 18 and 29 years old in good health and CMV-seronegative. V gene TRBV7-9 combines with J gene TRBJ1-4, with TRBD1 matching over 11 bases. Sequencing was performed on PBMCs. The CDR3 region has the DNA TGTGCCAGCAGCCCGGACAGGGGGCTCTTCGGTGAAAAACTGTTTTTT. The encoded protein is CASSPDRGLFGEKLFF.